The clone carrying this T cell receptor (beta chain) was counted a few times. These data are taken from a study of control samples from healthy donors and cancer patients. Sequencing used immunoSEQ multiplex PCR; TCRdb keeps in-frame clones, though not all of them. The sample consists of 40,000 to 65,000 clones, roughly 87% of them appearing once. V was trimmed by 3 bases and J by 4 bases, leaving 7 bases between them. There are 13 residues in the CDR3. Looked up from germline, CDR1 is SGHNT and CDR2 is YYREEE (reference sequence). The chain links TRBV5-4 to TRBJ2-2; no clear D. This receptor was obtained from a man in his 60s with head and neck cancer. Input material: PBMCs. DNA for the CDR3: TGTGCCAGCAGCTCCTTGACCACCGGGGAGCTGTTTTTT. Translating it yields CASSSLTTGELFF. Complete variable domain (other parts from reference TRBV5-4 and TRBJ2-2): ETGVTQSPTHLIKTRGQQVTLRCSSQSGHNTVSWYQQALGQGPQFIFQYYREEENGRGNFPPRFSGLQFPNYSSELNVNALELDDSALYLCASSSLTTGELFFGEGSRLTVL.